The clone carrying this T cell receptor (beta chain) was detected only once. The protocol was immunoSEQ multiplex PCR, while the TCRdb copy is restricted to in-frame clones and leaves out a portion. The repertoire holds around 96,000 clones, 94% seen once, with 1.5% to 2% in the top ten. These data come from a study of T cell changes during pregnancy in multiple sclerosis. This CDR3 has 15 residues. V dropped 4 bases and J dropped 8; count of bases not matched to a gene: 6. Germline V lookup: CDR1 SGHRS, CDR2 YFSETQ. The receptor was isolated from a female donor in good health, enrolled as a control in a pregnancy study. The source material was peripheral blood, sampled after pregnancy. The V gene is TRBV5-1, the J gene TRBJ2-7; TRBD2 aligns across 16 bases. CDR3 sequence (DNA): TGCGCCAGCAGCGGGGGACTAGCGGGAGGGCCCAAGCAGTACTTC. The encoded protein is CASSGGLAGGPKQYF.